The entry below describes one T cell receptor (beta chain). This entry is derived from a study of CD8 T cells in Susac syndrome. The germline V gene has CDR1 SGHRS and CDR2 YFSETQ. This CDR3 has 14 amino acids. With 4 bases clipped from V and 7 bases from J, the junction kept 6 bases outside the gene matches. The RNA, about 0.5 to 1 ug, was put through reverse transcription using random hexamers. One entry per CDR3 protein results from TCRdb running MiXCR on the immunoSEQ multiplex PCR reads. Of more than 200,000 distinct CDR3 sequences in the sample, about 95% were seen once. This chain uses TRBV5-1 with TRBJ2-2; 8 bases line up with TRBD1. This receptor was identified in a human donor with Susac syndrome. Sample: CD4+ T cells from PBMCs. The CDR3 sequence: CASSRDRGGGELFF. The CDR3 region has the DNA TGCGCCAGCAGCCGCGACAGGGGCGGCGGGGAGCTGTTTTTT.